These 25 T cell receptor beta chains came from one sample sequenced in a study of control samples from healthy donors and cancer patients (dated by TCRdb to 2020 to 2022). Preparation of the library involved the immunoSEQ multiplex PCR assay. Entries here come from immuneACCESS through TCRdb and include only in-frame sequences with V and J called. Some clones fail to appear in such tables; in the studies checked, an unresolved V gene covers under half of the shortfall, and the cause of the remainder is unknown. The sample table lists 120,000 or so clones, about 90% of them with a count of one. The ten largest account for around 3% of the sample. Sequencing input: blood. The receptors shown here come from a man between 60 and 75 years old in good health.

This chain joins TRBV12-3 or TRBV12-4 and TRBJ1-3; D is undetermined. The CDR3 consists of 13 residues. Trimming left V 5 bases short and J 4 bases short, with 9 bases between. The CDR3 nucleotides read TGTGCCAGCAGTCCCAGGAACGGAAACACCATATATTTT. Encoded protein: CASSPRNGNTIYF.

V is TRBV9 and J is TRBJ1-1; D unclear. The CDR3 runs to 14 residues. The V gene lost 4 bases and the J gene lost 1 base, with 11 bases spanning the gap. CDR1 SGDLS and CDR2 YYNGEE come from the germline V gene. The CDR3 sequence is CASSFLSTNTEAFF. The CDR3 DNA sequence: TGTGCCAGCAGCTTTCTTTCGACGAACACTGAAGCTTTCTTT. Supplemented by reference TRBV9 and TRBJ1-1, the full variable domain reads DSGVTQTPKHLITATGQRVTLRCSPRSGDLSVYWYQQSLDQGLQFLIQYYNGEERAKGNILERFSAQQFPDLHSELNLSSLELGDSALYFCASSFLSTNTEAFFGQGTRLTVV.

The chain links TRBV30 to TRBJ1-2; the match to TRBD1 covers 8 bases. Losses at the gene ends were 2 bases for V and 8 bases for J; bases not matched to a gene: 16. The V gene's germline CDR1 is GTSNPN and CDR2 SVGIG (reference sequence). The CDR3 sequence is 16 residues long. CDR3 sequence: CAWSITGTGRPEGYTF. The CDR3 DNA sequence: TGTGCCTGGAGTATCACGGGGACAGGAAGACCGGAAGGCTACACCTTC.

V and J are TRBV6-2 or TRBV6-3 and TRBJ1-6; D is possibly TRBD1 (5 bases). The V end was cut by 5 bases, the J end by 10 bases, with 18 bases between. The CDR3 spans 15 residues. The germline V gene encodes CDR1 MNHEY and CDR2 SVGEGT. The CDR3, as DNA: TGTGCCAGCAGTCAGTGGCAGGGACCAGAATCACCCCTCCACTTT. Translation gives CASSQWQGPESPLHF.

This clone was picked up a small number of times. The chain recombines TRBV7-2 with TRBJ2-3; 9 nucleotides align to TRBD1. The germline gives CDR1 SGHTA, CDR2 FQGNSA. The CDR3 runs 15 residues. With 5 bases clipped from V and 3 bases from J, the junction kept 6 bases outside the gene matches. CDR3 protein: CASSRDRGLTDTQYF. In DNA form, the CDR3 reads TGTGCCAGCAGCCGTGACAGGGGGTTGACAGATACGCAGTATTTT.

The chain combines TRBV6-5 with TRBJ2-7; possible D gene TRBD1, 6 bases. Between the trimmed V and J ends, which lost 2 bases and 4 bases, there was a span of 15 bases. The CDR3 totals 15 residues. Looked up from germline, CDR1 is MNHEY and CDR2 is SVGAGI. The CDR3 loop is CASSYLAGAEYEQYF. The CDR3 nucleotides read TGTGCCAGCAGTTACCTCGCAGGGGCCGAGTACGAGCAGTACTTC.

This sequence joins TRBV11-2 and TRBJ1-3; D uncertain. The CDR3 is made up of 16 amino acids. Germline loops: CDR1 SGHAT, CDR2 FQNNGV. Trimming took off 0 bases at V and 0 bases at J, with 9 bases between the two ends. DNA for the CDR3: TGTGCCAGCAGCTTAGATGTAGGGAGCTCTGGAAACACCATATATTTT. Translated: CASSLDVGSSGNTIYF.

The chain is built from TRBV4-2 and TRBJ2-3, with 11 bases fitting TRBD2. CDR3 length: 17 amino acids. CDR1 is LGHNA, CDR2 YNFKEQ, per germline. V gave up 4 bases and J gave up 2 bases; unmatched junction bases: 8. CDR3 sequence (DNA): TGTGCCAGCAGCCCACTAACTAGCGGGGGCTCCACAGATACGCAGTATTTT. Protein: CASSPLTSGGSTDTQYF.

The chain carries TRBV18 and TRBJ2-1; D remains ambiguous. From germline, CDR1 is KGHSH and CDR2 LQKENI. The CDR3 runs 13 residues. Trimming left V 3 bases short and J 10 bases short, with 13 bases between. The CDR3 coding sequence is TGTGCCAGCTCACCGTATAAGGTTGGGGAGCAGTTCTTC. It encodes CASSPYKVGEQFF.

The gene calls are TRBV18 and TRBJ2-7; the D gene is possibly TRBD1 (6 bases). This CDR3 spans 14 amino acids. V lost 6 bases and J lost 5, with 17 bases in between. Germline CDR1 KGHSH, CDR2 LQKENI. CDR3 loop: CASSQQQGKDEQYF. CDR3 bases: TGTGCCAGCTCGCAGCAACAGGGCAAAGACGAGCAGTACTTC.

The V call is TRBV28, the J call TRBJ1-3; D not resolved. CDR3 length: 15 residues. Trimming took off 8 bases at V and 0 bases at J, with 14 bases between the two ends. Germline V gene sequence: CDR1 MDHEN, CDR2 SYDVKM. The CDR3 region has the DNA TGTGCCAGCGTGACGGGGAGCTCCTCTGGAAACACCATATATTTT. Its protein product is CASVTGSSSGNTIYF.

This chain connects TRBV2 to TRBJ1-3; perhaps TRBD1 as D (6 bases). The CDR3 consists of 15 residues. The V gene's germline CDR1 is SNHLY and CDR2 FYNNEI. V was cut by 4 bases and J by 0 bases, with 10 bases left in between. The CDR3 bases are TGTGCCAGCAGTGGGGACACGAACTCTGGAAACACCATATATTTT. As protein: CASSGDTNSGNTIYF.

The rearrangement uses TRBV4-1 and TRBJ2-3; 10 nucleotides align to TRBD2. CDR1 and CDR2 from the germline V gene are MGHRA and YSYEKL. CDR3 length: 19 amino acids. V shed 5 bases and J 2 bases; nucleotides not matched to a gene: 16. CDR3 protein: CASSELHQGLAVITDTQYF. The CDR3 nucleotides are TGCGCCAGCAGCGAACTCCACCAAGGACTAGCGGTAATCACAGATACGCAGTATTTT.

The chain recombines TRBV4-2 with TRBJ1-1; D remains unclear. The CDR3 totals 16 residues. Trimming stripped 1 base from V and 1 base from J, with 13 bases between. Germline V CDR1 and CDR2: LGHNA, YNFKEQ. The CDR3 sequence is CASSQGGFRENTEAFF. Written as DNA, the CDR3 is TGTGCCAGCAGCCAAGGCGGGTTTAGGGAGAACACTGAAGCTTTCTTT.

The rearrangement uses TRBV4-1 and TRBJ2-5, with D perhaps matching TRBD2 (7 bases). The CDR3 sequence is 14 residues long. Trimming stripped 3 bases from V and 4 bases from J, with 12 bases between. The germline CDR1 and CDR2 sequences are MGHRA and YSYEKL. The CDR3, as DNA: TGCGCCAGCAGCCAGCCGGGGGGCCGAGAGACCCAGTACTTC. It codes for CASSQPGGRETQYF.

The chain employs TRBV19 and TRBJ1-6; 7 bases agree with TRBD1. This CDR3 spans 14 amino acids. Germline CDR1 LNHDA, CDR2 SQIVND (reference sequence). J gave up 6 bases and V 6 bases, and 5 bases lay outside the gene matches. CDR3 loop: CASSGTDRNSPLHF. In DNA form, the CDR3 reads TGTGCCAGTAGCGGGACAGACCGTAATTCACCCCTCCACTTT.

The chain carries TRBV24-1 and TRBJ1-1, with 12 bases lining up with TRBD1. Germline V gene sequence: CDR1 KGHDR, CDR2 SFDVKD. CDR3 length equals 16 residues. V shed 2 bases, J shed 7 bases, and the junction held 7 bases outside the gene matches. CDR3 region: CATSDSTGQGAVEAFF. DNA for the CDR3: TGTGCCACCAGTGATTCGACGGGACAGGGGGCAGTTGAAGCTTTCTTT.

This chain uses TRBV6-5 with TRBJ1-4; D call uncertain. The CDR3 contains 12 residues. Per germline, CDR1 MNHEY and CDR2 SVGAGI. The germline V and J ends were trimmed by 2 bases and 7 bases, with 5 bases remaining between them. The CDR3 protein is CASSYLGEKLFF. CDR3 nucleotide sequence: TGTGCCAGCAGTTACCTAGGTGAAAAACTGTTTTTT.

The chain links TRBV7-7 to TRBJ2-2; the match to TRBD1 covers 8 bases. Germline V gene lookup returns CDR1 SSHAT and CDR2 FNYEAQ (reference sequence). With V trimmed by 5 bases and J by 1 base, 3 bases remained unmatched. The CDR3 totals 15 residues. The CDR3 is CASSPGQGNTGELFF. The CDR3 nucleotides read TGTGCCAGCAGCCCAGGACAGGGGAACACCGGGGAGCTGTTTTTT.

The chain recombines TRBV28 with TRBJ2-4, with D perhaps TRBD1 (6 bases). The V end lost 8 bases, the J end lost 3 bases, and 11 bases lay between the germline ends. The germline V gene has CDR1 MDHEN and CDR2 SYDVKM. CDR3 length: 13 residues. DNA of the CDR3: TGTGCCAGCCAGGGACAATTCAAAAACATTCAGTACTTC. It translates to CASQGQFKNIQYF. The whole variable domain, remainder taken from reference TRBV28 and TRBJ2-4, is DVKVTQSSRYLVKRTGEKVFLECVQDMDHENMFWYRQDPGLGLRLIYFSYDVKMKEKGDIPEGYSVSREKKERFSLILESASTNQTSMYLCASQGQFKNIQYFGAGTRLSVL.

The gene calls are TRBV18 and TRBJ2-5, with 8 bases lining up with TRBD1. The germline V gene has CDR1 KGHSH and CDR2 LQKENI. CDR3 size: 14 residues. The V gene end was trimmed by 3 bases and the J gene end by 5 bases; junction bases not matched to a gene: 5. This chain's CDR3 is CASSPLDRVETQYF. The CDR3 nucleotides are TGTGCCAGCTCACCCCTGGACAGGGTTGAGACCCAGTACTTC.

CDR3 amino acids: CASSIAGTVPNYGYTF. As DNA, the CDR3 is TGTGCCAGTAGTATTGCCGGGACAGTACCTAACTATGGCTACACCTTC. The genes are TRBV19 and TRBJ1-2, with 7 bases lining up with TRBD1. Looked up from germline, CDR1 is LNHDA and CDR2 is SQIVND (reference sequence). Germline trimming cut 3 bases from V and 0 bases from J; bases unmatched to any gene: 7. This CDR3 contains 16 residues.

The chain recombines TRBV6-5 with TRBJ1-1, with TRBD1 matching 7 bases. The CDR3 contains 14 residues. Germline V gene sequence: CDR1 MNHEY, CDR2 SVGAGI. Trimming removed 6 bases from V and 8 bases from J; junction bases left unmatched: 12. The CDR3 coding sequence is TGTGCCAGCAGAACAGATTTCTCGGGACAGGAAGCTTTCTTT. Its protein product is CASRTDFSGQEAFF.

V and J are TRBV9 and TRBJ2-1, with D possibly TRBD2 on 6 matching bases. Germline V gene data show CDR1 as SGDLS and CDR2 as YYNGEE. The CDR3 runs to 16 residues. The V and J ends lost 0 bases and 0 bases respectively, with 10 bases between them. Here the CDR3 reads CASSVGAGPSYNEQFF. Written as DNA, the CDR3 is TGTGCCAGCAGCGTAGGAGCGGGCCCCTCCTACAATGAGCAGTTCTTC.

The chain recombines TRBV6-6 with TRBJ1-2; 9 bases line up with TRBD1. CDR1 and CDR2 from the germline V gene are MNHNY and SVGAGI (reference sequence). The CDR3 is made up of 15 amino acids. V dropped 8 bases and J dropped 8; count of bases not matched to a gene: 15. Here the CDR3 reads CASPSPGTGFDGYTF. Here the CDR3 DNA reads TGTGCCAGCCCGAGCCCCGGGACAGGGTTCGACGGCTACACCTTC.